The rows below give T cell receptor beta chains drawn from one sample of a study of blood T cell repertoires in COVID-19. Using immunoSEQ multiplex PCR, the repertoire was profiled, and TCRdb retains in-frame clones only, with some absent. The table includes roughly 70,000 clones, about nine tenths detected once. Sequencing was done on a sample of peripheral blood. The receptors derive from a man aged 45 to 65 with active COVID-19. CDR3s include the opening cysteine and the closing phenylalanine or tryptophan. A D gene is named only where the DNA matches it firmly. Clone size is given for some rows only: seen once, a few or many times, or a class if the clone is expanded.

>NA|TRBV5-4|TRBJ1-2|NA
CASSLAGRQSDGYTF
TGTGCCAGCAGCTTGGCAGGGCGGCAGTCGGATGGCTACACCTTC
>NA|TRBV7-2|TRBJ2-5|NA
CASSVDSQKTQYF
TGTGCCAGCAGCGTCGACAGTCAAAAGACCCAGTACTTC
>NA|TRBV28|TRBJ1-4|NA
CASSLGADEKLFF
TGTGCCAGCAGCCTTGGGGCAGACGAAAAACTGTTTTTT
>TRBD1|TRBV11-1|TRBJ1-2|NA
CASSARTSDRGNGYTF
TGTGCCAGCAGCGCCCGAACCTCGGACAGGGGGAATGGCTACACCTTC
>NA|TRBV6-5|TRBJ1-3|NA
CASSHWEGELNTIYF
TGTGCCAGCAGTCACTGGGAAGGGGAATTAAACACCATATATTTT
>TRBD1|TRBV7-2|TRBJ2-1|NA
CASSFGLGTGAGNEQFF
TGTGCCAGCAGCTTCGGGCTCGGGACAGGGGCGGGCAATGAGCAGTTCTTC
>TRBD2|TRBV27|TRBJ2-1|NA
CASSDWSSGSSGEQFF
TGTGCCAGCAGCGACTGGTCCAGCGGGAGTTCGGGTGAGCAGTTCTTC
>TRBD2|TRBV19|TRBJ2-3|once
CASSLGGRQDTQYF
TGTGCCAGTAGTCTGGGCGGGAGACAAGATACGCAGTATTTT
>TRBD1|TRBV7-9|TRBJ1-1|NA
CASSLGQGAVTEAFF
TGTGCCAGCAGCTTGGGTCAGGGGGCGGTCACTGAAGCTTTCTTT
>TRBD2|TRBV6-4|TRBJ2-2|few
CASTTGLATNTGELFF
TGTGCCAGCACCACCGGACTAGCGACAAACACCGGGGAGCTGTTTTTT
>NA|TRBV2|TRBJ2-7|NA
CASRQVGGYEQYF
TGTGCCAGCAGACAGGTAGGAGGGTACGAGCAGTACTTC
>TRBD1|TRBV9|TRBJ1-1|NA
CASSVEEGASVRTEAFF
TGTGCCAGCAGCGTAGAGGAGGGGGCTTCCGTACGGACTGAAGCTTTCTTT
>NA|TRBV7-9|TRBJ2-1|NA
CASSLALPGPNNEQFF
TGTGCCAGCAGCTTAGCTCTCCCGGGTCCCAATAATGAGCAGTTCTTC
>TRBD2|TRBV7-2|TRBJ2-1|NA
CASSLAGTTHNEQFF
TGTGCCAGCAGCTTAGCGGGGACTACCCACAATGAGCAGTTCTTC
>NA|TRBV7-2|TRBJ1-6|few
CASSPSRFNSPLHF
TGTGCCAGCAGCCCATCCAGATTCAATTCACCCCTCCACTTT
>TRBD1|TRBV7-9|TRBJ2-2|NA
CASSSHDRAFLLNTGELFF
TGTGCCAGCAGCTCTCACGACAGGGCCTTTCTCCTGAACACCGGGGAGCTGTTTTTT
>NA|TRBV28|TRBJ2-3|NA
CASSLKQAVDTQYF
TGTGCCAGCAGTTTAAAGCAGGCCGTGGATACGCAGTATTTT
>NA|TRBV7-9|TRBJ2-2|NA
CASSSAAGLSTGELFF
TGTGCCAGCAGCTCCGCTGCGGGACTCTCGACCGGGGAGCTGTTTTTT
>TRBD2|TRBV30|TRBJ2-7|NA
CAWSRLAATYEQYF
TGTGCCTGGAGCAGGCTAGCGGCAACCTACGAGCAGTACTTC
>TRBD2|TRBV18|TRBJ2-5|few
CASSATSGSGETQYF
TGTGCCAGCTCAGCGACTAGCGGGAGCGGGGAGACCCAGTACTTC
>TRBD2|TRBV4-3|TRBJ2-2|NA
CASSQDRGGANTGELFF
TGCGCCAGCAGCCAAGATCGGGGGGGCGCTAACACCGGGGAGCTGTTTTTT
>TRBD1|TRBV6-2/TRBV6-3|TRBJ1-2|NA
CASSSLPGGGYVGYTF
TGTGCCAGCAGTTCCCTGCCGGGAGGGGGCTATGTTGGCTACACCTTC
>NA|TRBV7-9|TRBJ2-2|NA
CASSYGVGELFF
TGTGCCAGCAGTTACGGGGTCGGGGAGCTGTTTTTT
>NA|TRBV27|TRBJ1-2|NA
CASGLGRGAVGYTF
TGTGCCAGCGGCCTCGGACGGGGGGCGGTTGGCTACACCTTC
>TRBD1|TRBV29-1|TRBJ1-6|NA
CSVGTGVDSPLHF
TGCAGCGTGGGGACAGGGGTGGATTCACCCCTCCACTTT
>NA|TRBV4-2|TRBJ2-2|NA
CASSREMNTGELFF
TGTGCCAGCAGCCGCGAAATGAACACCGGGGAGCTGTTTTTT
>TRBD1|TRBV4-2|TRBJ1-1|NA
CASSPIVQGEAFF
TGTGCCAGCAGCCCTATAGTACAGGGGGAAGCTTTCTTT
>TRBD2|TRBV4-1|TRBJ2-5|NA
CASSQDPGGFETQYF
TGCGCCAGCAGCCAAGATCCGGGGGGTTTTGAGACCCAGTACTTC
>NA|TRBV6-5|TRBJ2-6|NA
CAAWKGVAGANVLTF
TGTGCCGCCTGGAAGGGGGTTGCCGGGGCCAACGTCCTGACTTTC
>NA|TRBV15|TRBJ1-2|NA
CATSSHRDTHGYTF
TGTGCCACCAGCTCACACCGGGACACACATGGCTACACCTTC
>TRBD1|TRBV6-2/TRBV6-3|TRBJ1-5|NA
CASSYTGGRVRSNQPQHF
TGTGCCAGCAGTTACACAGGGGGCCGAGTTCGAAGCAATCAGCCCCAGCATTTT
>TRBD1|TRBV24-1|TRBJ2-7|NA
CATSDSPGQGRDEQYF
TGTGCCACCAGTGATTCGCCGGGACAGGGGCGCGACGAGCAGTACTTC
>NA|TRBV5-6|TRBJ2-7|NA
CATRGDSYEQYF
TGTGCCACCCGCGGGGACTCCTACGAGCAGTACTTT
>NA|TRBV5-4|TRBJ2-1|NA
CASSRIFGGMTNEQFF
TGTGCCAGCAGCCGCATATTTGGGGGGATGACCAATGAGCAGTTCTTC
>TRBD1|TRBV5-4|TRBJ2-7|NA
CASSWGQGTYEQYF
TGTGCCAGCAGCTGGGGACAGGGAACCTACGAGCAGTACTTC
>NA|TRBV2|TRBJ1-1|NA
CASKREINTEAFF
TGTGCCAGCAAGAGGGAAATCAACACTGAAGCTTTCTTT
>NA|TRBV28|TRBJ1-4|NA
CASSLRVQVEKLFF
TGTGCCAGCAGTTTGAGGGTTCAGGTTGAAAAACTGTTTTTT
>NA|TRBV2|TRBJ1-1|NA
CASRARGVNTEAFF
TGTGCCAGCAGGGCCAGAGGTGTGAACACTGAAGCTTTCTTT
>TRBD1|TRBV6-4|TRBJ2-4|NA
CASSPKTRTGGSAKNIQYF
TGTGCCAGCAGTCCGAAAACTAGGACAGGGGGCTCAGCCAAAAACATTCAGTACTTC
>TRBD2|TRBV12-3/TRBV12-4|TRBJ2-1|NA
CASRLAGVNEQFF
TGTGCCAGCCGACTAGCGGGAGTCAATGAGCAGTTCTTC
>TRBD1|TRBV27|TRBJ1-2|NA
CASSWGQGAHYGYTF
TGTGCCAGCAGTTGGGGACAGGGGGCACACTATGGCTACACCTTC
>TRBD2|TRBV11-2|TRBJ2-1|once
CASSFLAGGPNEQFF
TGTGCCAGCAGCTTTCTAGCGGGAGGGCCGAATGAGCAGTTCTTC
>TRBD1|TRBV27|TRBJ1-1|few
CASNRQGPNTEAFF
TGTGCCAGCAACAGACAGGGGCCAAACACTGAAGCTTTCTTT
>NA|TRBV6-6|TRBJ2-1|NA
CASSLGTETITLVF
TGTGCCAGCAGTCTCGGAACAGAAACAATTACGTTGGTCTTC
>TRBD2|TRBV4-2|TRBJ2-3|NA
CASSQGGSGKNTQYF
TGTGCCAGCAGCCAAGGCGGGAGTGGTAAAAATACGCAGTATTTT
>TRBD1|TRBV29-1|TRBJ1-5|NA
CSVTGGADQPQHF
TGCAGCGTTACAGGGGGCGCGGATCAGCCCCAGCATTTT
>TRBD1|TRBV5-3|TRBJ2-4|NA
CARSLEGAAKNIQYF
TGTGCCAGAAGCTTGGAGGGGGCAGCCAAAAACATTCAGTACTTC
>NA|TRBV6-5|TRBJ2-7|NA
CASSLQGSGDPWEQYF
TGTGCCAGCAGTTTACAGGGGTCGGGAGATCCCTGGGAGCAGTACTTC
>NA|TRBV28|TRBJ1-1|few
CASSFVGRDYTEAFF
TGTGCCAGCAGTTTCGTTGGGAGAGATTACACTGAAGCTTTCTTT
>TRBD1|TRBV7-2|TRBJ1-2|NA
CASSLLDRGLTNYGYTF
TGTGCCAGCAGCTTACTAGACAGGGGGCTGACTAACTATGGCTACACCTTC
>NA|TRBV6-6|TRBJ2-2|NA
CASSPKPIWAGRAGELFF
TGTGCCAGCAGTCCGAAACCGATATGGGCGGGACGGGCCGGGGAGCTGTTTTTT
>NA|TRBV30|TRBJ1-3|NA
CAWSVFTSGGPKGNTIYF
TGTGCCTGGAGTGTATTTACGTCGGGAGGGCCCAAAGGAAACACCATATATTTT
>NA|TRBV21-1|TRBJ1-3|NA
CASNLRGPRRSGNTIYF
TGTGCCAGCAACCTACGGGGTCCCAGGCGTTCTGGAAACACCATATATTTT
>NA|TRBV11-2|TRBJ1-1|NA
CASSPYADRNTEAFF
TGTGCCAGCAGCCCCTACGCAGACAGAAACACTGAAGCTTTCTTT
>TRBD1|TRBV7-2|TRBJ1-4|NA
CASSRRQGFNEKLFF
TGTGCCAGCAGCCGGAGACAGGGCTTTAATGAAAAACTGTTTTTT